Sequencing of this TCR beta chain was carried out in a study of blood T cell repertoires in COVID-19. Study overall: Acute-phase and convalescent COVID-19 samples originated in the United States, Italy and Spain.

The study assigned cohorts using participant-reported clinical history. The authors' processing: Nucleated cell counts were estimated from reference gene primer amplification. This table comes from immunoSEQ multiplex PCR, and its TCRdb copy is limited to in-frame clones, with some not included. V and J calls and clone size are copied from that table; D and trimming were computed from the DNA. Among under 350,000 clones listed, around 85% were seen once. What was sequenced was PBMCs or T cells enriched from blood (not recorded which). The TCR sequence derives from a woman between 40 and 55 years old with acute COVID-19.

The CDR3 DNA follows: TGCAGCGCCCGACTGAGACTGGCGAACACTGAAGCTTTCTTT. It specifies CSARLRLANTEAFF. The chain recombines TRBV29-1 with TRBJ1-1; D is ambiguous. Deletions cut 7 bases from V and 1 base from J, with 16 bases between. The CDR3 is made up of 14 amino acids. Germline assignment: CDR1 SQVTM and CDR2 ANQGSEA. Variable domain in full (rest from reference TRBV29-1 and TRBJ1-1): SAVISQKPSRDICQRGTSLTIQCQVDSQVTMMFWYRQQPGQSLTLIATANQGSEATYESGFVIDKFPISRPNLTFSTLTVSNMSPEDSSIYLCSARLRLANTEAFFGQGTRLTVV.